The 24 T cell receptor beta chains listed next were all sequenced from one sample in a study of cytomegalovirus exposure and HLA in healthy donors. This PCR relied on a set of 60 Vbeta primers and 13 Jbeta primers. Only in-frame clones appear in the TCRdb table, and some are missing; sequencing was by immunoSEQ multiplex PCR. The sample lists about 160,000 clones; 82% were seen once. The sample was PBMCs. Receptors originate from a girl between 5 and 17 years old in good health and CMV-seropositive.

The V and J genes are TRBV13 and TRBJ2-1; TRBD1 aligns across 8 bases. With V trimmed by 5 bases and J by 4 bases, 7 bases remained unmatched. This CDR3 has 15 amino acids. Germline V gene lookup returns CDR1 PRHDT and CDR2 FYEKMQ (reference sequence). The CDR3 DNA sequence: TGTGCCAGCAGCCGAGGGACAGGAATATACAATGAGCAGTTCTTC. This codes for CASSRGTGIYNEQFF.

The chain has TRBV4-3 and TRBJ2-1; 11 positions agree with TRBD2. Germline lookup yields CDR1 LGHNA and CDR2 YSLEER. The CDR3 sequence is 17 residues long. With 1 base clipped from V and 5 bases from J, the junction kept 7 bases outside the gene matches. The CDR3 DNA reads TGCGCCAGCAGCCAAGGTGGAGTAGCGGGGGGGAACAATGAGCAGTTCTTC. Translated, it gives CASSQGGVAGGNNEQFF.

The rearrangement joins TRBV6-1 to TRBJ1-1, with no clear D. Trimming pared 4 bases from V and 0 bases from J, leaving 9 bases between. Germline V CDR1 and CDR2: MNHNS, SASEGT. The CDR3 consists of 14 residues. The CDR3 reads CASSVSEMNTEAFF. DNA of the CDR3: TGTGCCAGCAGTGTATCGGAGATGAACACTGAAGCTTTCTTT.

The chain joins TRBV25-1 to TRBJ2-7, with 8 nucleotides matching TRBD2. This CDR3 region has 16 residues. V was clipped by 6 bases and J by 6 bases; unmatched bases: 16. Germline lookup yields CDR1 MGHDK and CDR2 SYGVNS. CDR3 bases: TGTGCCAGCAGCGCCCCAGTAGCGGGGAATCGGGGCGAGCAGTACTTC. It encodes CASSAPVAGNRGEQYF.

In nucleotides, the CDR3 is TGTGCCATCAGTCAAAACGGTATCAATGAGCAGTTCTTC. Translation gives CAISQNGINEQFF. The chain recombines TRBV10-3 with TRBJ2-1; D is uncertain. V lost 5 bases and J lost 6, with 11 bases in between. This CDR3 comprises 13 residues. In germline, CDR1 is ENHRY, CDR2 SYGVKD.

The gene calls are TRBV5-1 and TRBJ1-1; 9 nucleotides agree with TRBD1. Per germline, CDR1 SGHRS and CDR2 YFSETQ. V lost 1 base and J lost 1; bases outside the gene matches: 2. CDR3 length: 15 residues. The CDR3 nucleotides read TGCGCCAGCAGCTTGACAGGGGGCGGGAACACTGAAGCTTTCTTT. This codes for CASSLTGGGNTEAFF.

This clone was observed a few times. The rearrangement uses TRBV19 and TRBJ2-7; the match to TRBD1 covers 7 bases. The ends lost 6 bases at V and 3 bases at J; junction bases unmatched: 8. The CDR3 has 14 amino acids. The germline gives CDR1 LNHDA, CDR2 SQIVND (reference sequence). CDR3 DNA: TGTGCCAGTAGCAAGACAGGGCCTTACTACGAGCAGTACTTC. Amino acids: CASSKTGPYYEQYF. The variable domain in full, with the rest retrieved from reference TRBV19 and TRBJ2-7, is DGGITQSPKYLFRKEGQNVTLSCEQNLNHDAMYWYRQDPGQGLRLIYYSQIVNDFQKGDIAEGYSVSREKKESFPLTVTSAQKNPTAFYLCASSKTGPYYEQYFGPGTRLTVT.

The V gene is TRBV5-1, the J gene TRBJ1-1; D might be TRBD1 (6 bases). The germline CDR1 and CDR2 sequences are SGHRS and YFSETQ. This CDR3 contains 14 residues. V lost 6 bases, J lost 5 bases, and 17 bases lay in between. As DNA, the CDR3 is TGCGCCAGCACACTCCAGGGGATGGCGACTGAAGCTTTCTTT. The encoded protein is CASTLQGMATEAFF.

The chain joins TRBV9 to TRBJ2-7; perhaps TRBD1 as D (8 bases). Trimming removed 3 bases from V and 3 bases from J, with 16 bases in between. This CDR3 has 15 amino acids. Germline lookup yields CDR1 SGDLS and CDR2 YYNGEE. The CDR3 is CASSAGGQELYEQYF. The CDR3 coding sequence is TGTGCCAGCAGCGCGGGGGGACAGGAGCTCTACGAGCAGTACTTC.

The chain employs TRBV6-5 and TRBJ1-1; the D is unclear. Germline values: CDR1 MNHEY, CDR2 SVGAGI. The ends were cut back, 6 bases at V and 1 base at J, with 12 bases in the middle. The CDR3 runs to 14 residues. CDR3 bases: TGTGCCAGCAGGAGGATTCGGTCGAACACTGAAGCTTTCTTT. It translates to CASRRIRSNTEAFF.

The chain links TRBV27 to TRBJ2-1; D is perhaps TRBD1 (5 bases). This CDR3 spans 14 amino acids. The V end was cut by 3 bases, the J end by 6 bases, with 12 bases between. Germline loops: CDR1 MNHEY, CDR2 SMNVEV (reference sequence). The CDR3 DNA follows: TGTGCCAGCAGTTTGCAGGGCGTTGGCAATGAGCAGTTCTTC. Protein sequence: CASSLQGVGNEQFF.

CDR3 sequence (DNA): TGTGCCAGCAGTCAGTATGGCTACACCTTC. Protein: CASSQYGYTF. This chain joins TRBV28 and TRBJ1-2; D is ambiguous. Germline CDR1 is MDHEN and CDR2 is SYDVKM. The CDR3 runs to 10 residues. The V and J ends lost 5 bases and 5 bases respectively, with 3 bases between them.

This sequence joins TRBV7-2 and TRBJ1-1; 7 bases are a match to TRBD1. Germline V CDR1 and CDR2: SGHTA, FQGNSA. V shed 3 bases, J shed 3 bases, and the junction held 1 base outside the gene matches. The CDR3 contains 13 residues. The CDR3: CASSFDRDTEAFF. CDR3 DNA sequence: TGTGCCAGCAGCTTCGACAGGGACACTGAAGCTTTCTTT. Combining the CDR3 with reference TRBV7-2 and TRBJ1-1 gives the whole variable domain GAGVSQSPSNKVTEKGKDVELRCDPISGHTALYWYRQSLGQGLEFLIYFQGNSAPDKSGLPSDRFSAERTGGSVSTLTIQRTQQEDSAVYLCASSFDRDTEAFFGQGTRLTVV.

The V and J genes are TRBV28 and TRBJ2-7; tentative D call: TRBD2 (5 bases). This CDR3 contains 14 residues. V lost 3 bases and J 2 bases, leaving 11 bases between the germline ends. Germline lookup yields CDR1 MDHEN and CDR2 SYDVKM. The CDR3 DNA reads TGTGCCAGCAGTTTGATTGAGGGAGCCTACGAGCAGTACTTC. Encoded protein: CASSLIEGAYEQYF.

The genes are TRBV5-1 and TRBJ2-1, with 10 bases that match TRBD2. The V segment lost 4 bases and the J segment 6 bases; nucleotides outside the gene matches: 4. The CDR3 has 14 residues. CDR1 and CDR2 (germline): SGHRS, YFSETQ. The CDR3 is CASSLWTSGNEQFF. The CDR3 nucleotides are TGCGCCAGCAGCCTCTGGACTAGCGGCAATGAGCAGTTCTTC.

As to this clone: This specimen includes other DNA sequences encoding the same CDR3. This chain uses TRBV28 with TRBJ2-7, with 9 bases identical to TRBD2. Germline CDR1 MDHEN, CDR2 SYDVKM. The V segment lost 2 bases and the J segment 2 bases; nucleotides outside the gene matches: 4. The CDR3 is 15 amino acids. In nucleotides, the CDR3 is TGTGCCAGCAGTTTACGCCTAGCGGGAACCTACGAGCAGTACTTC. Translation gives CASSLRLAGTYEQYF.

The gene calls are TRBV27 and TRBJ1-5, with TRBD1 as a possible D gene (6 bases). CDR1 is MNHEY and CDR2 is SMNVEV in the germline V gene (reference sequence). The V end lost 2 bases, the J end lost 6 bases, and 8 bases lay between the germline ends. The CDR3 is made up of 13 amino acids. Here the CDR3 reads CASSLTRGQPQHF. In DNA, the CDR3 is TGTGCCAGCAGTTTAACCAGGGGTCAGCCCCAGCATTTT.

The chain joins TRBV23-1 to TRBJ2-1, with D perhaps matching TRBD2 (5 bases). TRBV23-1 is given ORF status, its function remaining uncertain. Trimming removed 2 bases from V and 10 bases from J, with 15 bases in between. CDR3 length: 14 amino acids. CDR3 in amino acids: CASSQAGRIREQFF. The CDR3 DNA follows: TGCGCCAGCAGTCAAGCGGGTAGGATAAGGGAGCAGTTCTTC.

This clone was seen a single time. The rearrangement links TRBV15 to TRBJ2-1, with D unresolved. V was clipped by 8 bases and J by 4 bases, with 15 bases between them. The germline V gene encodes CDR1 LNHNV and CDR2 YYDKDF (reference sequence). The CDR3 contains 14 residues. The CDR3 loop is CATSPPTRYNEQFF. CDR3 DNA sequence: TGTGCCACCTCCCCCCCCACTCGATACAATGAGCAGTTCTTC.

The chain combines TRBV30 with TRBJ2-7; D uncertain. The CDR3 totals 13 residues. V gave up 0 bases and J gave up 2 bases, with 8 bases separating them. Per germline, CDR1 GTSNPN and CDR2 SVGIG (reference sequence). The CDR3 loop reads CAWSVPGAYEQYF. The CDR3 DNA is TGTGCCTGGAGTGTACCTGGAGCCTACGAGCAGTACTTC. Using reference TRBV30 and TRBJ2-7 for the parts outside the CDR3, the full variable domain is SQTIHQWPATLVQPVGSPLSLECTVEGTSNPNLYWYRQAAGRGLQLLFYSVGIGQISSEVPQNLSASRPQDRQFILSSKKLLLSDSGFYLCAWSVPGAYEQYFGPGTRLTVT.

V and J are TRBV25-1 and TRBJ2-7; TRBD2 aligns across 8 bases. Trimming cost V 4 bases and J 3 bases; bases outside gene matches: 5. The CDR3 is 14 residues long. Germline V gene sequence: CDR1 MGHDK, CDR2 SYGVNS. CDR3 amino acids: CASSGRSGSYEQYF. CDR3 bases: TGTGCCAGCAGTGGGAGGAGCGGGAGCTACGAGCAGTACTTC.

This clone was counted once. V gene TRBV27 combines with J gene TRBJ2-7; 8 positions match TRBD1. Germline loops: CDR1 MNHEY, CDR2 SMNVEV (reference sequence). The J segment lost 6 bases and the V segment lost 0 bases, leaving 4 bases of the junction unmatched. The CDR3 sequence is 14 residues long. The CDR3 sequence is CASSLSIGTGEQYF. DNA for the CDR3: TGTGCCAGCAGTTTATCGATCGGGACAGGCGAGCAGTACTTC.

This clone occurred once. V is TRBV28 and J is TRBJ2-7, with 9 bases aligning to TRBD1. The CDR3 runs 14 residues. CDR1 and CDR2 from the germline V gene are MDHEN and SYDVKM. The V gene end was trimmed by 5 bases and the J gene end by 6 bases; junction bases not matched to a gene: 8. The CDR3 DNA follows: TGTGCCAGCAGTCGAGGGACAGGGTTCCCCGAGCAGTACTTC. Amino acids: CASSRGTGFPEQYF.

This chain links TRBV4-1 with TRBJ2-7, with 8 positions matching TRBD1. Looked up from germline, CDR1 is MGHRA and CDR2 is YSYEKL. The CDR3 is 17 amino acids. With V trimmed by 3 bases and J by 2 bases, 12 bases remained unmatched. The CDR3 here is CASSHWPRTGKTYEQYF. The CDR3, as DNA: TGCGCCAGCAGCCACTGGCCCCGGACAGGGAAGACCTACGAGCAGTACTTC.